Listed here is a single T cell receptor beta chain. Its target is unknown. Sequenced by immunoSEQ multiplex PCR; TCRdb stores in-frame clones only, minus some. Here the sample spans 60,000 to 70,000 clones, 74% being singletons. These data are taken from a study of T cells in tumors after PD-1 blockade. Overall study: Each patient got pembrolizumab 200 mg every 3 weeks or cemiplimab 350 mg every 2 weeks. Some patients also took daily vismodegib 150 mg during anti-PD-1 treatment. Peripheral blood samples averaged approximately 35,000 unique clonotypes and more than 100,000 templates. Study-wide findings and caveats: Blood contained 35% to 50% of the tumor's TCR clonotypes.

Source: PBMCs, taken after anti-PD-1 treatment. This sequence originates from a human donor with basal cell carcinoma.

In nucleotides, the CDR3 is TGTGCCAGCAGTGAAGTAGTCAGTGTCTCTGGAAACACCATATATTTT. Its protein product is CASSEVVSVSGNTIYF. The chain has TRBV6-1 and TRBJ1-3; D is unclear. The CDR3 extends over 16 amino acids. From germline, CDR1 is MNHNS and CDR2 SASEGT. The V gene lost 1 base and the J gene lost 0 bases, with 10 bases spanning the gap.